The rows below give T cell receptor beta chains drawn from one sample of a study of OX40 agonist ivuxolimab in advanced cancers. Data came from immunoSEQ multiplex PCR; TCRdb stores just in-frame clones and leaves some out. The table includes 25,000 to 30,000 clones, more than 70% detected once. The source material was CD4+ or CD8+ T cells sorted from blood, sampled in a trial of the OX40 agonist ivuxolimab. The receptor set was obtained from an adult with an advanced solid tumor such as melanoma, head and neck, liver or kidney cancer. CDR3s include the opening cysteine and the closing phenylalanine or tryptophan. Fields, in order: CDR3 protein, clone size, V gene, J gene. Part of the rows lack a size; the others show once, few, many or a class for expanded clones.

CASSPGGGAGEKLFF	NA	TRBV7-6	TRBJ1-4
CASSSDNYGYTF	medium-sized	TRBV11-2	TRBJ1-2
CASSQGRGVGDGYTF	NA	TRBV14	TRBJ1-2
CASSLEQGGNEKLFF	NA	TRBV11-2	TRBJ1-4
CASSQSTGKTEAFF	few	TRBV11-2	TRBJ1-1
CASSPAHNQPQHF	NA	TRBV7-7	TRBJ1-5
CASSFPGQGDGYTF	NA	TRBV7-9	TRBJ1-2
CASSTGLASSYEQYF	NA	TRBV7-6	TRBJ2-7
CASSVDKGEQFF	once	TRBV9	TRBJ2-1
CASSFPTTAGGVRYEQYF	few	TRBV7-8	TRBJ2-7
CASSIEAGNYEQYF	once	TRBV19	TRBJ2-7
CASSPSIQETQYF	NA	TRBV7-8	TRBJ2-5
CASSVNENEQYF	NA	TRBV9	TRBJ2-7
CASSRITTQRGYTF	NA	TRBV28	TRBJ1-2
CASSINPGPSSYEQYF	NA	TRBV21-1	TRBJ2-7
CASSLATMTGSNEKLFF	once	TRBV7-6	TRBJ1-4
CATAGTSVIEQFF	few	TRBV6-1	TRBJ2-1
CASTREGEIYGYTF	NA	TRBV28	TRBJ1-2
CASRQISSNQPQHF	few	TRBV6-5	TRBJ1-5
CASSFPRGQGARSPLHF	NA	TRBV5-6	TRBJ1-6
CASRTNRRYPNYGYTF	NA	TRBV27	TRBJ1-2
CASSFSQGRNQPQHF	NA	TRBV7-8	TRBJ1-5
CASSYGGGSDPNEQFF	NA	TRBV6-5	TRBJ2-1
CASSWTSGSQNIQYF	NA	TRBV5-4	TRBJ2-4
CASSHKGTDEQYF	NA	TRBV7-9	TRBJ2-7
CASSLLGNTEAFF	few	TRBV11-3	TRBJ1-1
CASSVGQGAGEAFF	NA	TRBV7-9	TRBJ1-1
CASRDRGKEDTIYF	NA	TRBV28	TRBJ1-3
CASSIVGTSYEQYF	once	TRBV19	TRBJ2-7
CASSSVGAPGEKLFF	NA	TRBV7-8	TRBJ1-4
CASSHSGNQPQHF	once	TRBV7-8	TRBJ1-5
CASSIMLAPNNEQFF	NA	TRBV19	TRBJ2-1
CASSLGGHRGPQETQYF	NA	TRBV5-4	TRBJ2-5
CSVESPGRSTEAFF	NA	TRBV29-1	TRBJ1-1
CATLGGLYEQYF	NA	TRBV6-6	TRBJ2-7
CASSVVGSGSETQYF	once	TRBV9	TRBJ2-5
CASSPTGPGDGYTF	NA	TRBV18	TRBJ1-2
CATFDNEQFF	NA	TRBV10-2	TRBJ2-1
CASSPGLEQFF	NA	TRBV14	TRBJ2-1
CASSLVLAGGHYEQYF	NA	TRBV7-2	TRBJ2-7
CASSLGLSTDTQYF	NA	TRBV28	TRBJ2-3
CASSIAGTDLGPQHF	NA	TRBV19	TRBJ1-5